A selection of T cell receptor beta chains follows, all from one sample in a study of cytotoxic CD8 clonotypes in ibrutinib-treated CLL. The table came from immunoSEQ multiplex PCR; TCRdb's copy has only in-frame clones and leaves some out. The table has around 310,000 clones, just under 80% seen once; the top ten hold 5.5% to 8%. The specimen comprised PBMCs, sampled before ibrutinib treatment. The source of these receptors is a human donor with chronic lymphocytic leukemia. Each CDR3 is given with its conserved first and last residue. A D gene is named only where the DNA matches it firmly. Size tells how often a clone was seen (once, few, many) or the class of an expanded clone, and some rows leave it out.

CASSRGLAGDYEQYF	TGTGCCAGTAGTAGGGGACTAGCGGGAGACTACGAGCAGTACTTC	TRBV19	-	TRBD2	TRBJ2-7
CASSDSSSGRYNEQFF	TGCGCCAGCAGCGATAGTTCCAGCGGGAGATACAATGAGCAGTTCTTC	TRBV5-1	-	TRBD2	TRBJ2-1
CASSLLSGSHEQYF	TGTGCCAGCAGTTTACTTAGCGGGAGTCACGAGCAGTACTTC	TRBV27	-	TRBD2	TRBJ2-7
CASSPTGQGASGELFF	TGTGCCAGCAGCCCAACGGGACAGGGGGCTAGCGGGGAGCTGTTTTTT	TRBV7-9	-	TRBD1	TRBJ2-2
CASSRRVSGANVLTF	TGTGCCAGTAGCCGCCGGGTCTCTGGGGCCAACGTCCTGACTTTC	TRBV19	few	-	TRBJ2-6
CASSIDPTGLPQPQHF	TGTGCCAGTAGTATAGATCCCACAGGTTTGCCTCAGCCCCAGCATTTT	TRBV19	-	-	TRBJ1-5
CASSFKGLSNQPQHF	TGTGCCAGCAGTTTCAAGGGGCTGAGTAATCAGCCCCAGCATTTT	TRBV28	-	-	TRBJ1-5
CASSPRRIGGSSYNEQFF	TGTGCCAGCTCACCCAGGCGGATTGGCGGGAGTTCCTACAATGAGCAGTTCTTC	TRBV18	-	TRBD2	TRBJ2-1
CASSALQGAGYTQYF	TGTGCCAGCAGTGCACTACAGGGGGCTGGGTATACGCAGTATTTT	TRBV27	-	TRBD1	TRBJ2-3
CASSLGGSDGYTF	TGTGCCAGCAGCTTAGGGGGGTCTGATGGCTACACCTTC	TRBV7-9	-	-	TRBJ1-2
CASSLTGQDLYEQYF	TGTGCCAGCAGCTTAACCGGACAGGATCTCTACGAGCAGTACTTC	TRBV7-6	-	TRBD1	TRBJ2-7
CATSSLWGQGTYEQYF	TGTGCCACCAGCAGTTTATGGGGACAGGGAACCTACGAGCAGTACTTC	TRBV15	once	TRBD1	TRBJ2-7
CASSLVGSYSYNEQFF	TGTGCCAGCAGCTTAGTGGGGTCCTACTCCTACAATGAGCAGTTCTTC	TRBV7-2	-	-	TRBJ2-1
CASSSLAGLYNEQFF	TGTGCCAGCAGTTCACTAGCGGGATTGTACAATGAGCAGTTCTTC	TRBV2	-	TRBD2	TRBJ2-1
CASSTRDEDHEQYF	TGTGCCAGCAGCACCCGGGACGAGGACCACGAGCAGTACTTC	TRBV13	-	-	TRBJ2-7
CASSFGNSGNYGYTF	TGTGCCAGCAGTTTTGGTAACAGCGGTAACTATGGCTACACCTTC	TRBV27	-	-	TRBJ1-2
CAWSSGAYEQYF	TGTGCCTGGAGTTCAGGCGCCTACGAGCAGTACTTC	TRBV30	-	-	TRBJ2-7
CASSGGRTGANSYEQYF	TGCGCCAGCAGTGGGGGCCGGACAGGGGCTAACTCCTACGAGCAGTACTTC	TRBV23-1	-	TRBD1	TRBJ2-7
CASSVSQGNYGYTF	TGTGCCAGCAGCGTCTCACAGGGTAACTATGGCTACACCTTC	TRBV9	-	-	TRBJ1-2
CASSPTGSGQFF	TGTGCCAGCAGTCCGACAGGGTCTGGGCAGTTCTTC	TRBV27	-	TRBD1	TRBJ2-1
CASSLESQPSNQPQHF	TGTGCCAGCAGCTTAGAGTCCCAGCCTAGCAATCAGCCCCAGCATTTT	TRBV7-6	-	-	TRBJ1-5
CATSRGEHYEQYF	TGTGCCACCAGCAGAGGGGAGCACTACGAGCAGTACTTC	TRBV15	-	-	TRBJ2-7
CASSRGLAGGLFSEQYF	TGCGCCAGCAGCAGAGGACTAGCGGGAGGACTATTTAGCGAGCAGTACTTC	TRBV5-1	-	TRBD2	TRBJ2-7
CASSLELVAANTGELFF	TGTGCCAGCAGCTTAGAGCTTGTAGCGGCGAACACCGGGGAGCTGTTTTTT	TRBV7-2	few	-	TRBJ2-2
CASIIGGSHNEQFF	TGTGCCAGCATAATAGGCGGGAGTCACAATGAGCAGTTCTTC	TRBV18	-	TRBD2	TRBJ2-1
CASSWTLAGGSSEQYF	TGCGCCAGCAGCTGGACTTTAGCGGGAGGTTCTTCCGAGCAGTACTTC	TRBV5-1	-	TRBD2	TRBJ2-7
CASSRGNEQFF	TGTGCCAGCAGTAGGGGAAATGAGCAGTTCTTC	TRBV2	few	-	TRBJ2-1
CASSPGFEQYF	TGTGCCAGCAGCCCAGGGTTCGAGCAGTACTTC	TRBV11-2	-	-	TRBJ2-7
CATSRQGSEQYF	TGTGCCACCAGCCGACAGGGGTCCGAGCAGTACTTC	TRBV15	-	TRBD1	TRBJ2-7
CASKITSGWSYNEQFF	TGTGCCAGCAAAATAACTAGCGGGTGGTCCTACAATGAGCAGTTCTTC	TRBV2	-	TRBD2	TRBJ2-1
CASSRTSGSYEQYF	TGCGCCAGCAGTAGGACTAGCGGGAGCTACGAGCAGTACTTC	TRBV5-1	-	TRBD2	TRBJ2-7
CASSLVAGRTGELFF	TGTGCCAGCAGCTTGGTAGCGGGCCGTACCGGGGAGCTGTTTTTT	TRBV5-4	few	TRBD2	TRBJ2-2
CSVEGAGAWDNEQFF	TGCAGCGTTGAAGGGGCGGGAGCATGGGACAATGAGCAGTTCTTC	TRBV29-1	-	TRBD2	TRBJ2-1
CASSQDRALVAPDTQYF	TGCGCCAGCAGCCAGGATAGGGCCCTGGTGGCCCCAGATACGCAGTATTTT	TRBV4-3	-	-	TRBJ2-3
CASSLGRENTEAFF	TGTGCCAGCAGCTTAGGCAGGGAGAACACTGAAGCTTTCTTT	TRBV7-3	few	-	TRBJ1-1
CASSQNDLAGVPYEQYF	TGTGCCAGCAGTCAGAATGACCTAGCGGGAGTACCCTACGAGCAGTACTTC	TRBV28	-	TRBD2	TRBJ2-7